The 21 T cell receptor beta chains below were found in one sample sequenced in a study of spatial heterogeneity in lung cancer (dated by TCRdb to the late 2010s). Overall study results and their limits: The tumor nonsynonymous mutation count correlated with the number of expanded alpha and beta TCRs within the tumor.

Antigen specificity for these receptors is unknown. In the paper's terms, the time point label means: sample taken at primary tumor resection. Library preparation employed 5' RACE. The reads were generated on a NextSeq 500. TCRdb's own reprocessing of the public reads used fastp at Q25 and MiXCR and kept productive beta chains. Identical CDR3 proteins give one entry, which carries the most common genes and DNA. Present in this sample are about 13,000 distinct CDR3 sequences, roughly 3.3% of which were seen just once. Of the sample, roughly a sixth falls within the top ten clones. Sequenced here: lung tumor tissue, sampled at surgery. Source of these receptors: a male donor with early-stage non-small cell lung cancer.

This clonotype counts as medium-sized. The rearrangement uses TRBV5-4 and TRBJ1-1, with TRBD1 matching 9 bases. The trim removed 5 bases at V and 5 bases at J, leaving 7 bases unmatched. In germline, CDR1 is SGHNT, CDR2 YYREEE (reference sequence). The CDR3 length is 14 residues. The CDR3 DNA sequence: TGTGCCAGCAGTCTACAGGGGGCGCGGACTGAAGCTTTCTTT. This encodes CASSLQGARTEAFF.

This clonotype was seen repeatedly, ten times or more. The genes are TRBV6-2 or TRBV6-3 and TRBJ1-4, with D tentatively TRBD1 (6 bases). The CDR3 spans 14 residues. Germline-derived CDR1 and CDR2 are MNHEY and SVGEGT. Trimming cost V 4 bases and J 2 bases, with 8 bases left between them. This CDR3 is CASSSRGTNEKLFF. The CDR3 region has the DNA TGTGCCAGCAGTTCGAGGGGGACTAATGAAAAACTGTTTTTT.

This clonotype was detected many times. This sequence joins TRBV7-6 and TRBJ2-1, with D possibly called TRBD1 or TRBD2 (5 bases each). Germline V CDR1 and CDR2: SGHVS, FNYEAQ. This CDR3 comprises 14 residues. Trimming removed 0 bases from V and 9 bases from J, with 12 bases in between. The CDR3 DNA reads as TGTGCCAGCAGCTTAGCGGGGGAGAGGGGTGAGCAGTTCTTC. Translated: CASSLAGERGEQFF.

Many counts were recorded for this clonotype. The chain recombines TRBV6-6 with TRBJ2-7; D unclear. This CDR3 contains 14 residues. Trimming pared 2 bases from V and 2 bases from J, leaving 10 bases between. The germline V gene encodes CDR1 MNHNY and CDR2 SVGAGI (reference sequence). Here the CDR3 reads CASSYGGLTYEQYF. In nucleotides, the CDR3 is TGTGCCAGCAGTTACGGCGGCCTTACCTACGAGCAGTACTTC.

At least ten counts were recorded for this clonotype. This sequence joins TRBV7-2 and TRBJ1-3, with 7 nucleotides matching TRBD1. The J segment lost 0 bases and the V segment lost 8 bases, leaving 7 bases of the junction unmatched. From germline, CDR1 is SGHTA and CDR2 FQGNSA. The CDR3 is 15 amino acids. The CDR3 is CASQRDSSSGNTIYF. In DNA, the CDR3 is TGTGCCAGCCAGAGGGACAGCTCCTCTGGAAACACCATATATTTT.

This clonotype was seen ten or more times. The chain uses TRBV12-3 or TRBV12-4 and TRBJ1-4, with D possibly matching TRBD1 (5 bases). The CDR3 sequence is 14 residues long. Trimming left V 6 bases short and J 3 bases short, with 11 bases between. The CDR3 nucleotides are TGTGCCAGCAGCCCAGGGAGGGCTAATGAAAAACTGTTTTTT. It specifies CASSPGRANEKLFF.

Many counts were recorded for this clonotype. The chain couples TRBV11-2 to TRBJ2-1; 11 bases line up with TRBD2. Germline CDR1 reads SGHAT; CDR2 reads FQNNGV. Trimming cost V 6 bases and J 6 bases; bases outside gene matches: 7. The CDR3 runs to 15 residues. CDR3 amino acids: CASSLGSGGANEQFF. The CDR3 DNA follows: TGTGCCAGCAGTCTGGGTAGCGGGGGGGCCAATGAGCAGTTCTTC.

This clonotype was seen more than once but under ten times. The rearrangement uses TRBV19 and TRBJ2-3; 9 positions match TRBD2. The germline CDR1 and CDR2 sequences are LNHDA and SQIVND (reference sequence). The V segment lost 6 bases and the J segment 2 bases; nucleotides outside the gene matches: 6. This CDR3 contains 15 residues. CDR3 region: CASSDSGGITDTQYF. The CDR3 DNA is TGTGCCAGTAGCGATAGCGGGGGAATCACAGATACGCAGTATTTT.

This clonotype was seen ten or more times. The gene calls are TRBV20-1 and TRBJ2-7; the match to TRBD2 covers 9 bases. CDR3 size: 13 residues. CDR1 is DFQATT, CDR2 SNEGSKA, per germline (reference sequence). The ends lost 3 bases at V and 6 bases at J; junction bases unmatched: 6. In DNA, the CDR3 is TGCAGTGCTAGCCAAGGACTAGCGATCGAGCAGTACTTC. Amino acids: CSASQGLAIEQYF.

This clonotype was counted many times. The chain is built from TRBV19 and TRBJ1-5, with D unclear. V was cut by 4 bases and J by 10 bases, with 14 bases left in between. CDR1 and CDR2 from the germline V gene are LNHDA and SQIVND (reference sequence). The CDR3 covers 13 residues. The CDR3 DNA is TGTGCCAGTAGTACCTTTCCGCAAGGACCCCAGCATTTT. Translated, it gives CASSTFPQGPQHF. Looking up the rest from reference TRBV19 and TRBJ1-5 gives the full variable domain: DGGITQSPKYLFRKEGQNVTLSCEQNLNHDAMYWYRQDPGQGLRLIYYSQIVNDFQKGDIAEGYSVSREKKESFPLTVTSAQKNPTAFYLCASSTFPQGPQHFGDGTRLSIL.

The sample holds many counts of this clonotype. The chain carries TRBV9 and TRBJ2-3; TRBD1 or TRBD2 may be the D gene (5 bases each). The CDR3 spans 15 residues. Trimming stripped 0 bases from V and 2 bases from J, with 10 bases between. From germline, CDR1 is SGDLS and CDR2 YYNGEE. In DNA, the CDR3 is TGTGCCAGCAGCGTAGATGGGGGTTCCACAGATACGCAGTATTTT. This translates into CASSVDGGSTDTQYF.

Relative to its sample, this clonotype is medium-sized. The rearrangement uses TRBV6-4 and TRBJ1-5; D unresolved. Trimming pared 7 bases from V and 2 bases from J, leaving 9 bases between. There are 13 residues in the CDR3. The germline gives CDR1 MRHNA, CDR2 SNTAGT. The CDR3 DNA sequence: TGTGCCAGCACCCTCAGAGGCAATCAGCCCCAGCATTTT. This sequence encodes CASTLRGNQPQHF.

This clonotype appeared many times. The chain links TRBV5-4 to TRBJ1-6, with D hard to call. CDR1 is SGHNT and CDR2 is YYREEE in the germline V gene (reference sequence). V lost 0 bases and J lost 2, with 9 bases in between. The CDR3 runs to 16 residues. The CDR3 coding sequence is TGTGCCAGCAGCTTGGACCGGGTGGCCTATAATTCACCCCTCCACTTT. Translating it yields CASSLDRVAYNSPLHF.

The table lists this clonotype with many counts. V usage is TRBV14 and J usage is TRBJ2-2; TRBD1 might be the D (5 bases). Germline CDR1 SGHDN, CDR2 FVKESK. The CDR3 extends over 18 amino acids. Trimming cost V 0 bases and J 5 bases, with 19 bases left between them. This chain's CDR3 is CASSQDTLYLGATGELFF. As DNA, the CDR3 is TGTGCCAGCAGCCAAGATACCCTCTACCTTGGGGCAACCGGGGAGCTGTTTTTT.

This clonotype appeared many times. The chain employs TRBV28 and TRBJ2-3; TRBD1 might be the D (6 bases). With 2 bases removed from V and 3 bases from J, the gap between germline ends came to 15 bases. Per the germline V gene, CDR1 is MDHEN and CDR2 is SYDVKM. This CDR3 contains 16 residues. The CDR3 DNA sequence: TGTGCCAGCAGTTTACCACAGGGTATTGGGACAGATACGCAGTATTTT. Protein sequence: CASSLPQGIGTDTQYF.

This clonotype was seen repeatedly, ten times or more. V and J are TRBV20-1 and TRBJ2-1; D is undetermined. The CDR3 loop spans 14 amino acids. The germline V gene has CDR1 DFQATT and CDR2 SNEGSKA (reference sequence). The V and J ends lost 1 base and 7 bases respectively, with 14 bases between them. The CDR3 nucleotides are TGCAGTGCTAGAGCCTCAACAAACCTTAATGAGCAGTTCTTC. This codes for CSARASTNLNEQFF.

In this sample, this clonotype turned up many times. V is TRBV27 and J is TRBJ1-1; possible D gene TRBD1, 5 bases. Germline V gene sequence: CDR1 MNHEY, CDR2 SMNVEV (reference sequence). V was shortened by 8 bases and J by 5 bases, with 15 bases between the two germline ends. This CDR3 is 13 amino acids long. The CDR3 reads CASPQDGGTEAFF. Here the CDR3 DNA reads TGTGCCAGCCCCCAGGATGGGGGGACTGAAGCTTTCTTT.

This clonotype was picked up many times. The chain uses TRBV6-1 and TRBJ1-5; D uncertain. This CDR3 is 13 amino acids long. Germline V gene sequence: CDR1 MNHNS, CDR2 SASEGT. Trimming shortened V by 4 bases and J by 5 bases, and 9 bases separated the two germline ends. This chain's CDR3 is CASSGQEHQPQHF. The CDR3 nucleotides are TGTGCCAGCAGTGGGCAGGAACATCAGCCCCAGCATTTT.

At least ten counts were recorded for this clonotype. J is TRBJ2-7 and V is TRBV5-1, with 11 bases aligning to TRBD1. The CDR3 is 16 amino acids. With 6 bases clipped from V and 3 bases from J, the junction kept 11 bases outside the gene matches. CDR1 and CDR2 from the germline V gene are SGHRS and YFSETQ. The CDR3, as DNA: TGCGCCAGCACCTCCAACTTGGGGACAGGGGGCTACGAGCAGTACTTC. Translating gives CASTSNLGTGGYEQYF.

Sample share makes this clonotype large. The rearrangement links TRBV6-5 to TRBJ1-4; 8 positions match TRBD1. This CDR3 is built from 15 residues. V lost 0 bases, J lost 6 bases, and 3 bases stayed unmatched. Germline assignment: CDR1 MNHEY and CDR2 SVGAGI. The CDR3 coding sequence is TGTGCCAGCAGTTACTCGGCAGGGGGCCATGAAAAACTGTTTTTT. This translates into CASSYSAGGHEKLFF.

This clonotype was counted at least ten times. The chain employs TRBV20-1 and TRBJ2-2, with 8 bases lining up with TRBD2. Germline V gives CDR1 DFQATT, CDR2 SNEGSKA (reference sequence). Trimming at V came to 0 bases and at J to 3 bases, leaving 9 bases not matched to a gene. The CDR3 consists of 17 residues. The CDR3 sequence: CSARDPRGGRDTGELFF. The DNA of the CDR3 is TGCAGTGCTAGAGATCCCCGGGGGGGCCGAGACACCGGGGAGCTGTTTTTT.